Below, one T cell receptor (beta chain) is given with its context. Its target is not known. Time point here: pre-sensitization, week 0. As to treatment: therapeutic diphenylcyclopropenone sensitization with weekly scalp DPC. This specimen comes from a study of human T cells and chemical hapten exposure. Findings and caveats of the study: Expanded TCRs created a significantly greater count of big CDR3 similarity clusters than controls did.

This CDR3 is built from 14 residues. CDR1 and CDR2 from the germline V gene are MNHEY and SVGEGT. V was trimmed by 3 bases and J by 2 bases, leaving 8 bases between them. TCRdb recomputed calls from the RACE reads with MiXCR, one row per CDR3 protein. The sample includes approximately 180,000 distinct CDR3 sequences, 25% to 35% of them seen just once. This TCR was sampled from a woman between 25 and 40 years old with alopecia areata. Some clones in this sample may be carry-over from other donors' samples. This chain joins TRBV6-2 or TRBV6-3 and TRBJ2-4; D unclear. The material sequenced was whole blood, taken in connection with sensitization to the hapten diphenylcyclopropenone (DPC). The CDR3 loop is CASSYGGTKNIQYF. The CDR3 DNA reads TGTGCCAGCAGTTATGGCGGAACCAAAAACATTCAGTACTTC.